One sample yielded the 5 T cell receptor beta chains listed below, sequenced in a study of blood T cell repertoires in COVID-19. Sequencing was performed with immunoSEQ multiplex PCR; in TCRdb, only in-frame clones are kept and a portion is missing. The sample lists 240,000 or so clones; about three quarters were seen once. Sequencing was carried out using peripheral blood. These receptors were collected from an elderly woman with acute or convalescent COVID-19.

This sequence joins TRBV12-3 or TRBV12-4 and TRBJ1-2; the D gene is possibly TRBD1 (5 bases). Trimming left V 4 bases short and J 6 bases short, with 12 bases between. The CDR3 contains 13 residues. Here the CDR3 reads CASSWYGGDGYTF. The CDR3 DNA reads TGTGCCAGCAGTTGGTACGGGGGAGATGGCTACACCTTC.

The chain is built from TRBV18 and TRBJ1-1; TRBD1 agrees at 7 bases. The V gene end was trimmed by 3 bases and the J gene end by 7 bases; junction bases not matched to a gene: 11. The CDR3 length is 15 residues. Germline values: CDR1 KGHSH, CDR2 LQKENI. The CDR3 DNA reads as TGTGCCAGCTCACCGTCCCGGGACAGAGCCATTGAAGCTTTCTTT. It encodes CASSPSRDRAIEAFF.

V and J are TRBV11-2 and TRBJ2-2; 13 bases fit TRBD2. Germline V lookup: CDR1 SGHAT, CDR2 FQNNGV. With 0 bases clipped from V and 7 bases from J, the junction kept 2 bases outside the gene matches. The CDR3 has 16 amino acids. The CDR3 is CASSLDRLAGGGELFF. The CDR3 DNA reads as TGTGCCAGCAGCTTAGATCGACTAGCGGGAGGCGGGGAGCTGTTTTTT.

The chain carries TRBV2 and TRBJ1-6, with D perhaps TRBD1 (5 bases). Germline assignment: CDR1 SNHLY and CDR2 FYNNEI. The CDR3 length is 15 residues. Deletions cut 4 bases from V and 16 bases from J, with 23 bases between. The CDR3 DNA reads TGTGCCAGCAGTGCAAGGGGAATAGGGACTTTTGTACTCCACTTT. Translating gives CASSARGIGTFVLHF. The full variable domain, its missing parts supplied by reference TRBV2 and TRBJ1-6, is EPEVTQTPSHQVTQMGQEVILRCVPISNHLYFYWYRQILGQKVEFLVSFYNNEISEKSEIFDDQFSVERPDGSNFTLKIRSTKLEDSAMYFCASSARGIGTFVLHFGNGTRLTVT.

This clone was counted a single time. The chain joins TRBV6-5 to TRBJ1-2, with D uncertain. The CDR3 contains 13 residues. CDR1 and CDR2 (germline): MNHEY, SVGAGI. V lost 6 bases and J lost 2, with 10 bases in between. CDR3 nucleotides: TGTGCCAGCAGAAATGGCAGAAACTATGGCTACACCTTC. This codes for CASRNGRNYGYTF.